This entry concerns a single T cell receptor beta chain. Its antigen is currently unknown. Using immunoSEQ multiplex PCR, the repertoire was profiled, and TCRdb retains in-frame clones only, with some absent. The sample yields some 83,000 clones, 90% to 95% seen once. The source of the sample is a study of graft-versus-host responses after intestinal transplantation. Study overall: Recipients had transplants, and these were multivisceral, liver-intestinal, or isolated intestinal. Overall study results and limits: Detection of GvH clones occurred in recipient marrow, and some had their first appearance in ileum or blood. Allograft graft-versus-host to host-versus-graft clonal ratios ran high in patients with graft-donor T cell macrochimerism.

CDR3 size: 16 residues. Germline V gene lookup returns CDR1 SGHRS and CDR2 YFSETQ. This sequence originates from a human donor who received an intestinal transplant. V usage is TRBV5-1 and J usage is TRBJ2-5; 10 nucleotides match TRBD2. The assigned J gene may be wrong: the sequence end matches TRBJ2-7 better. The sequences come from unstimulated CD4+ T cells sorted from spleen or lymph node cells, collected before intestinal transplant. In DNA form, the CDR3 reads TGCGCCAGCAGCCCACGAGCTAGCGGGGGAACCTACGAGCAGTACTTC. Encoded protein: CASSPRASGGTYEQYF.